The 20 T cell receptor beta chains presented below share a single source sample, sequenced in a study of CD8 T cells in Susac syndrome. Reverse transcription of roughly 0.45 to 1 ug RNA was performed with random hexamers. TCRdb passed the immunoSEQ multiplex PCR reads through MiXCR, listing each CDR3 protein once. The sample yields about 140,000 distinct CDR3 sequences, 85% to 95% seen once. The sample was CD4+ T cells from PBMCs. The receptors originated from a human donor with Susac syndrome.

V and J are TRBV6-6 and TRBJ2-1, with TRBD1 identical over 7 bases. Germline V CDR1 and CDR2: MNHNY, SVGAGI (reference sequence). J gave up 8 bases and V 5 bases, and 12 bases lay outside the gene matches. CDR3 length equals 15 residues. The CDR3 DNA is TGTGCCAGCAGTCCCCCGCGACAGGGTATCTATGAGCAGTTCTTC. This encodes CASSPPRQGIYEQFF.

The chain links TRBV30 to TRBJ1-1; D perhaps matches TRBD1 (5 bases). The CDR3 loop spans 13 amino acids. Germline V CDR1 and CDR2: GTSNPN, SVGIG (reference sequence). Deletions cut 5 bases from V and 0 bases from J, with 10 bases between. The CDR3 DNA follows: TGTGCCTGGGGGGCACAATTGAACACTGAAGCTTTCTTT. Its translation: CAWGAQLNTEAFF.

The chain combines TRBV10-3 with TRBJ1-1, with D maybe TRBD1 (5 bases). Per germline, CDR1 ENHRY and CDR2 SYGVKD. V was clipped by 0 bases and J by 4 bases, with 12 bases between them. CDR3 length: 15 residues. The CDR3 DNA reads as TGTGCCATCAGTGAGTCGCCGGGGGTAGGCACTGAAGCTTTCTTT. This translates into CAISESPGVGTEAFF.

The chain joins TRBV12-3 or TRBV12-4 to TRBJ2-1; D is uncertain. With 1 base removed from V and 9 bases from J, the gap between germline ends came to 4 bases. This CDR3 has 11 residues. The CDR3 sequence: CASSLGGEQFF. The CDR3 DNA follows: TGTGCCAGCAGTTTAGGTGGTGAGCAGTTCTTC.

CDR3 sequence: CASSLGRDWDVNYGYTF. CDR3 DNA: TGCGCCAGCAGCTTGGGACGGGACTGGGACGTTAACTATGGCTACACCTTC. V and J are TRBV5-1 and TRBJ1-2; tentatively, D is TRBD1 (5 bases). This CDR3 comprises 17 residues. Per germline, CDR1 SGHRS and CDR2 YFSETQ. The V gene lost 0 bases and the J gene lost 1 base, with 16 bases spanning the gap.

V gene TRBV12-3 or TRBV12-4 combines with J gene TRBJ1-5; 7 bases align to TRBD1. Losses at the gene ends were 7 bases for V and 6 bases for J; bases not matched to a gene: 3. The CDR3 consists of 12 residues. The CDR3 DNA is TGTGCCAGCAAGACAGGGTCTCAGCCCCAGCATTTT. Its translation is CASKTGSQPQHF.

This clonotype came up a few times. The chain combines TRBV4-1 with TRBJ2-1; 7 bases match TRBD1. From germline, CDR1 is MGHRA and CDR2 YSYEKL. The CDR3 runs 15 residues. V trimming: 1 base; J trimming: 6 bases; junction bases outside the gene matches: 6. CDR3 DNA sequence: TGCGCCAGCAGCCAAGGTGCGACAGGGTTCAATGAGCAGTTCTTC. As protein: CASSQGATGFNEQFF.

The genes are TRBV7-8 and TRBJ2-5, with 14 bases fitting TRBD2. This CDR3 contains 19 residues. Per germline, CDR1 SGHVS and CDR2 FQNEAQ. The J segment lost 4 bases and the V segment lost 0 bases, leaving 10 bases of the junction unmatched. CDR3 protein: CASSLATSGRALGSETQYF. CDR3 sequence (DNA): TGTGCCAGCAGCTTAGCGACTAGCGGGAGGGCCCTCGGGTCAGAGACCCAGTACTTC.

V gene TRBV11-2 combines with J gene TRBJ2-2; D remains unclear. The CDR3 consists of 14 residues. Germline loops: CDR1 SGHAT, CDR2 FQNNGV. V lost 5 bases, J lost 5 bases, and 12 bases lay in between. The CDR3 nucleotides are TGTGCCAGCAGCGCTCTGTTAAAGACCGGGGAGCTGTTTTTT. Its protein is CASSALLKTGELFF.

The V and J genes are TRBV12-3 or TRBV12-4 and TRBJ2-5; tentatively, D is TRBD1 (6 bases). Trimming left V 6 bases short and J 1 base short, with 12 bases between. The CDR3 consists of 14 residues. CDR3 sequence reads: CASRSSGVQETQYF. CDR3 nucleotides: TGTGCCAGCAGGTCCTCAGGGGTCCAAGAGACCCAGTACTTC.

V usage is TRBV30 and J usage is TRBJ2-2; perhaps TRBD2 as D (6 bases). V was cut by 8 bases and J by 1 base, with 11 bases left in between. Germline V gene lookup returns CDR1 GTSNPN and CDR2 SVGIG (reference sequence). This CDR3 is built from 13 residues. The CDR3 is CAGAAGNTGELFF. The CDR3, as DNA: TGTGCCGGTGCAGCGGGGAACACCGGGGAGCTGTTTTTT.

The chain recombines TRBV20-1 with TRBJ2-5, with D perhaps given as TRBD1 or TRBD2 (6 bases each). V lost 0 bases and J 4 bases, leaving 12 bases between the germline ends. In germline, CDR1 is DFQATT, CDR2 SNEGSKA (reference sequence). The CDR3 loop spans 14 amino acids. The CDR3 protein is CSARDARGAETQYF. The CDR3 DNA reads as TGCAGTGCTAGAGATGCGAGGGGGGCAGAGACCCAGTACTTC.

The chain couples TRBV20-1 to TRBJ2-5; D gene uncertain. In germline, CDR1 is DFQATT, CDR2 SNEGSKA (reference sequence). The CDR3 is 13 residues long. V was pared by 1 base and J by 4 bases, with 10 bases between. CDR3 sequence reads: CSARVSRSETQYF. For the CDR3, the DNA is TGCAGTGCTAGAGTTAGTCGATCAGAGACCCAGTACTTC.

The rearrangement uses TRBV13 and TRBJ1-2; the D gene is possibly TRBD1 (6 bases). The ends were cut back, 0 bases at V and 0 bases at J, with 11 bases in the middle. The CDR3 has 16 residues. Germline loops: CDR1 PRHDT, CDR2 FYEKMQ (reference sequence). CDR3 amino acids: CASSLGTGGANYGYTF. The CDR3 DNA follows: TGTGCCAGCAGCTTAGGGACAGGCGGAGCTAACTATGGCTACACCTTC.

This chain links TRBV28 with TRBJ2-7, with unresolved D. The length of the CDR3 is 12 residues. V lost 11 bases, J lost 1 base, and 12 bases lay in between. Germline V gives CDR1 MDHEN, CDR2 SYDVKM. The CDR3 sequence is CASEGNSYEQYF. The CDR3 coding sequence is TGTGCCTCGGAAGGGAATTCCTACGAGCAGTACTTC.

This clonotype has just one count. CDR3 coding DNA: TGTGCCAGCAGTCAGACTATCCGAGATACGCAGTATTTT. Encoded protein: CASSQTIRDTQYF. The chain combines TRBV2 with TRBJ2-3; D perhaps matches TRBD2 (5 bases). From germline, CDR1 is SNHLY and CDR2 FYNNEI. Trimming pared 5 bases from V and 5 bases from J, leaving 11 bases between. The CDR3 has 13 residues. The full variable domain, in which reference TRBV2 and TRBJ2-3 provide the parts outside the CDR3, is EPEVTQTPSHQVTQMGQEVILRCVPISNHLYFYWYRQILGQKVEFLVSFYNNEISEKSEIFDDQFSVERPDGSNFTLKIRSTKLEDSAMYFCASSQTIRDTQYFGPGTRLTVL.

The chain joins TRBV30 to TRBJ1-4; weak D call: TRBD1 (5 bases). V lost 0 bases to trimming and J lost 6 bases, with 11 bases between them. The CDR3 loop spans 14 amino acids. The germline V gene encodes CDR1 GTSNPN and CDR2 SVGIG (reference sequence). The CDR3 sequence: CAWSVRGGYEKLFF. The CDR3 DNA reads TGTGCCTGGAGTGTACGGGGGGGATATGAAAAACTGTTTTTT.

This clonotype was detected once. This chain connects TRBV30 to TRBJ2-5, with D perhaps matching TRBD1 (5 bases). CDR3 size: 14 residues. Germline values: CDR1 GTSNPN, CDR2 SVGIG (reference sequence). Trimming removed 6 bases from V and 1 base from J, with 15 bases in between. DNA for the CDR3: TGTGCCTGCAATACCATCCAGGGCCAAGAGACCCAGTACTTC. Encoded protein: CACNTIQGQETQYF. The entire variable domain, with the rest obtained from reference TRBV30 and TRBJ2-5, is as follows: SQTIHQWPATLVQPVGSPLSLECTVEGTSNPNLYWYRQAAGRGLQLLFYSVGIGQISSEVPQNLSASRPQDRQFILSSKKLLLSDSGFYLCACNTIQGQETQYFGPGTRLLVL.

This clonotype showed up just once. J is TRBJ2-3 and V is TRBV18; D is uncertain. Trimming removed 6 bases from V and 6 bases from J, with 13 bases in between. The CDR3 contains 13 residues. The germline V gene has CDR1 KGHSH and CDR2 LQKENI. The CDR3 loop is CASSFRMYDTQYF. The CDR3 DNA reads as TGTGCCAGCTCGTTCCGTATGTACGATACGCAGTATTTT. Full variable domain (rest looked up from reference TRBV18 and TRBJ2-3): NAGVMQNPRHLVRRRGQEARLRCSPMKGHSHVYWYRQLPEEGLKFMVYLQKENIIDESGMPKERFSAEFPKEGPSILRIQQVVRGDSAAYFCASSFRMYDTQYFGPGTRLTVL.

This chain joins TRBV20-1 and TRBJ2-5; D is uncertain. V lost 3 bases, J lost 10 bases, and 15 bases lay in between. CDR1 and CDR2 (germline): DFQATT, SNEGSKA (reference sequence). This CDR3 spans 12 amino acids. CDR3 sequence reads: CSASTTGEYQYF. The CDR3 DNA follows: TGCAGTGCTAGCACGACCGGAGAGTACCAGTACTTC.